Shown below are 27 T cell receptor beta chains from a single sample sequenced in a study of OX40 agonist ivuxolimab in advanced cancers. This table comes from immunoSEQ multiplex PCR, and its TCRdb copy is limited to in-frame clones, with some not included. The repertoire holds fewer than 30,000 clones, with less than 90% as singletons. The source was CD4+ or CD8+ T cells sorted from blood, collected in a trial of the OX40 agonist ivuxolimab. Receptors were obtained from an adult with an advanced solid tumor such as melanoma, head and neck, liver or kidney cancer.

This chain uses TRBV9 with TRBJ2-2, with TRBD2 as a possible D gene (6 bases). The V gene's germline CDR1 is SGDLS and CDR2 YYNGEE. The CDR3 is made up of 17 amino acids. Trimming removed 4 bases at V and 0 bases at J, with 16 bases between. This chain's CDR3 is CASSMWGEATNTGELFF. CDR3 DNA: TGTGCCAGCAGCATGTGGGGGGAGGCTACGAACACCGGGGAGCTGTTTTTT.

J is TRBJ1-1 and V is TRBV6-4, with TRBD1 matching over 8 bases. The CDR3 has 16 residues. Germline lookup yields CDR1 MRHNA and CDR2 SNTAGT. The V segment lost 5 bases and the J segment 4 bases; nucleotides outside the gene matches: 12. CDR3 bases: TGTGCCAGCAGTCCCGGGACAGGACTTCCTACCACTGAAGCTTTCTTT. Protein product: CASSPGTGLPTTEAFF.

This clone is a singleton in its sample. This chain connects TRBV9 to TRBJ1-2; D unresolved. This CDR3 has 11 residues. Germline-derived CDR1 and CDR2 are SGDLS and YYNGEE. The V end was cut by 0 bases, the J end by 14 bases, with 11 bases between. This CDR3 reads CASSVATAETF. The CDR3 DNA sequence: TGTGCCAGCAGCGTAGCAACCGCGGAAACCTTC.

The V call is TRBV5-1, the J call TRBJ2-1, with a weak D call TRBD1 (6 bases). The CDR3 extends over 15 amino acids. CDR1 and CDR2 (germline): SGHRS, YFSETQ. Deletions cut 6 bases from V and 8 bases from J, with 21 bases between. CDR3 residues: CASKREGGVRYEQFF. In DNA, the CDR3 is TGCGCCAGCAAACGAGAAGGGGGAGTACGTTATGAGCAGTTCTTC.

This clone was picked up one time. The rearrangement links TRBV7-9 to TRBJ2-7, with 7 bases matching TRBD1. This CDR3 spans 14 amino acids. V trimming: 4 bases; J trimming: 2 bases; junction bases outside the gene matches: 5. Germline V gene lookup returns CDR1 SEHNR and CDR2 FQNEAQ (reference sequence). The CDR3: CASSSGTDPYEQYF. The CDR3 DNA follows: TGTGCCAGCAGCTCCGGGACAGATCCCTACGAGCAGTACTTC.

V usage is TRBV4-1 and J usage is TRBJ2-3, with TRBD2 matching over 11 bases. The length of the CDR3 is 18 residues. The ends lost 1 base at V and 2 bases at J; junction bases unmatched: 8. Germline lookup yields CDR1 MGHRA and CDR2 YSYEKL. This CDR3 is CASSQGAGLADNTDTQYF. The CDR3, as DNA: TGCGCCAGCAGCCAAGGAGCGGGACTAGCGGATAACACAGATACGCAGTATTTT.

This clone was counted a single time. The V gene is TRBV13, the J gene TRBJ2-1; a possible D gene is TRBD2 (5 bases). The CDR3 has 14 residues. The V gene's germline CDR1 is PRHDT and CDR2 FYEKMQ (reference sequence). The V end lost 0 bases, the J end lost 8 bases, and 11 bases lay between the germline ends. The CDR3 here is CASSLGLRADEQFF. The DNA for the CDR3 is TGTGCCAGCAGCTTAGGCCTGCGGGCGGATGAGCAGTTCTTC.

This chain links TRBV28 with TRBJ2-7, with a weak D call TRBD1 (5 bases). V lost 7 bases and J lost 1, with 14 bases in between. Per the germline V gene, CDR1 is MDHEN and CDR2 is SYDVKM. This CDR3 is 14 amino acids long. The CDR3 region has the DNA TGTGCCAGCACAATAGGGGCAGGGTCCTACGAGCAGTACTTC. As protein: CASTIGAGSYEQYF.

The chain combines TRBV11-2 with TRBJ1-3, with D unclear. The CDR3 runs to 17 residues. Trimming shortened V by 3 bases and J by 0 bases, and 15 bases separated the two germline ends. Looked up from germline, CDR1 is SGHAT and CDR2 is FQNNGV. CDR3 amino acids: CASSFSSYSFSGNTIYF. Here the CDR3 DNA reads TGTGCCAGCAGCTTTTCGAGCTACTCATTCTCTGGAAACACCATATATTTT.

This chain connects TRBV27 to TRBJ2-7, with TRBD2 identical over 13 bases. Looked up from germline, CDR1 is MNHEY and CDR2 is SMNVEV (reference sequence). Trimming took 4 bases from V and 3 from J; bases not matched to a gene: 12. There are 18 residues in the CDR3. The CDR3 reads CASSSLNTGLAGVYEQYF. Written as DNA, the CDR3 is TGTGCCAGCAGTTCCCTAAACACCGGACTAGCGGGAGTCTACGAGCAGTACTTC.

The chain joins TRBV5-5 to TRBJ2-1; D might be TRBD2 (5 bases). CDR1 is SGHKS and CDR2 is YYEKEE in the germline V gene (reference sequence). The germline V and J ends were trimmed by 5 bases and 7 bases, with 10 bases remaining between them. The CDR3 has 12 amino acids. CDR3 in DNA: TGTGCCAGCAGTTCCCGGGGAAATGAGCAGTTCTTC. Translated: CASSSRGNEQFF.

The chain couples TRBV7-9 to TRBJ2-1, with 8 bases that match TRBD1. V trimming: 5 bases; J trimming: 4 bases; junction bases outside the gene matches: 13. This CDR3 region has 17 residues. Looked up from germline, CDR1 is SEHNR and CDR2 is FQNEAQ (reference sequence). The CDR3 spells CASSTLSGGKIYNEQFF. The CDR3 DNA reads as TGTGCCAGCAGCACGCTCTCAGGGGGCAAAATTTACAATGAGCAGTTCTTC. Drawing the rest from reference TRBV7-9 and TRBJ2-1, the complete variable domain is DTGVSQNPRHKITKRGQNVTFRCDPISEHNRLYWYRQTLGQGPEFLTYFQNEAQLEKSRLLSDRFSAERPKGSFSTLEIQRTEQGDSAMYLCASSTLSGGKIYNEQFFGPGTRLTVL.

This chain joins TRBV27 and TRBJ1-1; D call uncertain. Trimming cost V 4 bases and J 5 bases, with 11 bases left between them. This CDR3 spans 13 amino acids. Germline V lookup: CDR1 MNHEY, CDR2 SMNVEV (reference sequence). The CDR3 here is CASSSLLGTEAFF. Written as DNA, the CDR3 is TGTGCCAGCAGTTCCCTATTGGGGACTGAAGCTTTCTTT.

Worth noting for this clone: The same CDR3 can be traced to other DNA sequences in this sample. The J gene is TRBJ2-1, the V gene TRBV5-4; D is possibly TRBD2 (7 bases). The CDR3 covers 16 residues. The germline CDR1 and CDR2 sequences are SGHNT and YYREEE (reference sequence). V was cut by 2 bases and J by 8 bases, with 20 bases left in between. The CDR3 is CASSLPLGGLKDEQFF. In DNA, the CDR3 is TGTGCCAGCAGCTTACCCTTGGGGGGGCTGAAGGATGAGCAGTTCTTC.

The chain recombines TRBV9 with TRBJ2-2, with D perhaps matching TRBD2 (6 bases). The CDR3 is 17 amino acids. CDR1 and CDR2 from the germline V gene are SGDLS and YYNGEE. The V end lost 4 bases, the J end lost 2 bases, and 18 bases lay between the germline ends. The CDR3 here is CASSLSLATGNTGELFF. In DNA form, the CDR3 reads TGTGCCAGCAGCCTCAGCCTAGCGACGGGTAACACCGGGGAGCTGTTTTTT.

The rearrangement uses TRBV5-4 and TRBJ2-5, with a possible D match to TRBD2 (5 bases). CDR3 size: 13 residues. Between the trimmed V and J ends, which lost 4 bases and 5 bases, there was a span of 12 bases. Germline V gene sequence: CDR1 SGHNT, CDR2 YYREEE (reference sequence). The CDR3 coding sequence is TGTGCCAGCAGCCCGGGCCCGGGGGAGACCCAGTACTTC. This codes for CASSPGPGETQYF.

This chain connects TRBV11-2 to TRBJ1-2, with 7 nucleotides matching TRBD1. Germline V lookup: CDR1 SGHAT, CDR2 FQNNGV. The CDR3 length is 14 residues. Trimming removed 1 base from V and 6 bases from J; junction bases left unmatched: 5. The CDR3 reads CASSLALQGNGYTF. The CDR3 DNA is TGTGCCAGCAGCTTAGCTCTACAGGGGAATGGCTACACCTTC. Combining the CDR3 with reference TRBV11-2 and TRBJ1-2 gives the whole variable domain EAGVAQSPRYKIIEKRQSVAFWCNPISGHATLYWYQQILGQGPKLLIQFQNNGVVDDSQLPKDRFSAERLKGVDSTLKIQPAKLEDSAVYLCASSLALQGNGYTFGSGTRLTVV.

The chain joins TRBV2 to TRBJ2-7, with D maybe TRBD2 (5 bases). Trimming cost V 6 bases and J 6 bases, with 15 bases left between them. Germline CDR1 SNHLY, CDR2 FYNNEI. There are 13 residues in the CDR3. The CDR3 sequence: CASSPYEGGEQYF. The CDR3 DNA is TGTGCCAGCAGCCCCTACGAGGGCGGCGAGCAGTACTTC.

V gene TRBV28 combines with J gene TRBJ1-2; D is perhaps TRBD1 (5 bases). The CDR3 is 12 amino acids. Germline loops: CDR1 MDHEN, CDR2 SYDVKM. V was trimmed by 7 bases and J by 7 bases, leaving 13 bases between them. This CDR3 reads CASTIGGVGYTF. Here the CDR3 DNA reads TGTGCCAGCACCATTGGAGGGGTTGGCTACACCTTC.

The V call is TRBV28, the J call TRBJ2-3, with D possibly being TRBD2 (6 bases). The CDR3 runs 14 residues. Trimming removed 3 bases at V and 6 bases at J, with 13 bases between. The germline V gene has CDR1 MDHEN and CDR2 SYDVKM. The CDR3 spells CASSFSGVGDTQYF. The DNA of the CDR3 is TGTGCCAGCAGTTTTTCGGGGGTGGGCGATACGCAGTATTTT.

The CDR3 sequence: CASSTHREGEQFF. The CDR3 bases are TGTGCCAGCAGCACTCACAGGGAAGGTGAGCAGTTCTTC. The chain employs TRBV27 and TRBJ2-1, with D tentatively TRBD1 (6 bases). CDR1 is MNHEY and CDR2 is SMNVEV in the germline V gene (reference sequence). Trimming took off 6 bases at V and 9 bases at J, with 15 bases between the two ends. CDR3 length: 13 amino acids.

The chain combines TRBV2 with TRBJ2-7; 7 bases are shared with TRBD2. Germline lookup yields CDR1 SNHLY and CDR2 FYNNEI. The CDR3 has 16 residues. V lost 3 bases and J lost 2; bases outside the gene matches: 10. Here the CDR3 reads CASSEWLGGWAYEQYF. The CDR3 coding sequence is TGTGCCAGCAGTGAGTGGCTCGGGGGGTGGGCCTACGAGCAGTACTTC.

The chain is built from TRBV6-4 and TRBJ2-1; 8 bases match TRBD2. With 10 bases clipped from V and 4 bases from J, the junction kept 9 bases outside the gene matches. Germline CDR1 and CDR2: MRHNA and SNTAGT. The CDR3 totals 14 residues. CDR3 coding DNA: TGTGCCACCCGTCCAGCGGGGGAATACAATGAGCAGTTCTTC. Translating gives CATRPAGEYNEQFF.

The count of this clone is one. The chain recombines TRBV19 with TRBJ2-1, with 9 bases that match TRBD2. V trimming: 7 bases; J trimming: 0 bases; junction bases outside the gene matches: 4. The length of the CDR3 is 15 residues. Per the germline V gene, CDR1 is LNHDA and CDR2 is SQIVND (reference sequence). CDR3 protein: CASTRAGGSYNEQFF. The CDR3 DNA is TGTGCCAGTACCCGAGCGGGAGGCTCCTACAATGAGCAGTTCTTC.

The V call is TRBV6-5, the J call TRBJ2-3; no clear D gene. The length of the CDR3 is 14 residues. Germline V CDR1 and CDR2: MNHEY, SVGAGI. The V end lost 2 bases, the J end lost 2 bases, and 8 bases lay between the germline ends. CDR3 nucleotide sequence: TGTGCCAGCAGTTACGCCCCTCTCACAGATACGCAGTATTTT. Its translation is CASSYAPLTDTQYF.

V usage is TRBV9 and J usage is TRBJ2-7, with D possibly being TRBD2 (6 bases). CDR1 and CDR2 (germline): SGDLS, YYNGEE. Deletions cut 4 bases from V and 5 bases from J, with 19 bases between. The CDR3 length is 15 residues. The CDR3 region has the DNA TGTGCCAGCAGCACAACCGGGAGCCTCGGGGACGAGCAGTACTTC. Protein sequence: CASSTTGSLGDEQYF.

The J gene is TRBJ1-3, the V gene TRBV7-6; 9 nucleotides agree with TRBD1. The CDR3 loop spans 17 amino acids. V shed 1 base and J 5 bases; nucleotides not matched to a gene: 9. CDR1 and CDR2 (germline): SGHVS, FNYEAQ. The CDR3: CASSLEPGQGLRNTIYF. DNA for the CDR3: TGTGCCAGCAGCTTAGAACCGGGACAGGGTTTGAGAAACACCATATATTTT.